The T cell receptor (beta chain) described here comes from a study of shared clonotypes between healthy human individuals. As for this clone: Its target is not known.

Study conclusions and caveats: Larger richness was generally estimated for naive than memory subsets.

Per the germline V gene, CDR1 is MNHEY and CDR2 is SMNVEV (reference sequence). V lost 5 bases to trimming and J lost 4 bases; unmatched junction nucleotides: 5. The CDR3 has 14 residues. Only in-frame clones appear in the TCRdb table, and some are missing; sequencing was by immunoSEQ multiplex PCR. The repertoire holds about 2.1 million clones, around 93% seen once, with about 1.6% in the top ten. The naive CD8 fraction comprised CD45RO-negative cells positively selected for CCR7 and excluded terminally differentiated effector memory CD45RA+ cells. Only Caucasian adults living in Nashville, Tennessee made up the donor group.

The receptor was isolated from a young man in good health. Some clones in this sample may be carry-over from other donors' samples. Sequenced sample: naive CD8+ T cells from PBMCs. The chain is built from TRBV27 and TRBJ2-3; 8 bases map to TRBD2. The DNA of the CDR3 is TGTGCCAGCAGTCCATTCGGGGGGGCAGATACGCAGTATTTT. Protein product: CASSPFGGADTQYF.